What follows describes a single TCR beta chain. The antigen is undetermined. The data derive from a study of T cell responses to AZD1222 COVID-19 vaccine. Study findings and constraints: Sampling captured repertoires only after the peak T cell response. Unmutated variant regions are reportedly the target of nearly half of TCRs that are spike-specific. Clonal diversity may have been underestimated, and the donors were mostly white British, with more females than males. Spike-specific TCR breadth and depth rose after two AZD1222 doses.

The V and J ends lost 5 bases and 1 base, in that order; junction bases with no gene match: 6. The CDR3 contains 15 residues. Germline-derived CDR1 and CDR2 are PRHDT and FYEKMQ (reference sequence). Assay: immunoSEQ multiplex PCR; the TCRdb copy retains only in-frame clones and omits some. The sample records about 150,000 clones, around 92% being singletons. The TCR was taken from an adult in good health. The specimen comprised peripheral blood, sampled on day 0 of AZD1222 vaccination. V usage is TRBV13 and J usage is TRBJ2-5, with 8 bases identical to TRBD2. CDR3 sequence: CASSPRGLGQETQYF. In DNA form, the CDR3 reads TGTGCCAGCAGCCCCCGGGGACTAGGCCAAGAGACCCAGTACTTC.